This TCR beta chain stems from a study of blood T cell repertoires in COVID-19. Assay used: immunoSEQ multiplex PCR; TCRdb lists only in-frame clones, some missing. The sample holds about 75,000 clones, approximately 90% seen once. CDR1 and CDR2 (germline): MNHEY, SVGEGT. Germline trimming cut 5 bases from V and 4 bases from J; bases unmatched to any gene: 4. There are 13 residues in the CDR3. This TCR derives from a human donor in a cohort sampled during active COVID-19. What was sequenced was peripheral blood. The rearrangement links TRBV6-2 or TRBV6-3 to TRBJ2-7; 8 nucleotides align to TRBD2. The CDR3 is CASSTSGTYEQYF. As DNA, the CDR3 is TGTGCCAGCAGTACTAGCGGAACTTACGAGCAGTACTTC.